A single sample gave rise to the 30 T cell receptor beta chains below, sequenced in a study of graft-versus-host responses after intestinal transplantation. Their recognized antigens are unknown. Assay used: immunoSEQ multiplex PCR; TCRdb lists only in-frame clones, some missing. This sample yields around 110,000 clones, of which just over 90% are seen a single time; about 0.18% belongs to the top ten. The material sequenced was unstimulated CD4+ T cells sorted from spleen or lymph node cells, taken before intestinal transplant. The origin of the receptors is a human donor who received an intestinal transplant.

The chain employs TRBV5-1 and TRBJ2-5, with D possibly being TRBD1 (6 bases). V lost 3 bases, J lost 5 bases, and 14 bases lay in between. Germline V lookup: CDR1 SGHRS, CDR2 YFSETQ. The CDR3 loop spans 14 amino acids. The CDR3 DNA is TGCGCCAGCAGCTACAACAGGGCCAGGGAGACCCAGTACTTC. Protein sequence: CASSYNRARETQYF.

The chain is built from TRBV5-1 and TRBJ2-1, with D unclear. V was shortened by 1 base and J by 0 bases, with 8 bases between the two germline ends. CDR1 is SGHRS, CDR2 YFSETQ, per germline. This CDR3 has 15 amino acids. The CDR3 DNA reads TGCGCCAGCAGCTTGACTCACAGCTCCTACAATGAGCAGTTCTTC. Translating it yields CASSLTHSSYNEQFF.

In its sample, this clone was seen once. This rearrangement joins TRBV30 to TRBJ1-2; 7 nucleotides line up with TRBD1. V lost 3 bases and J lost 2; bases outside the gene matches: 6. Germline lookup yields CDR1 GTSNPN and CDR2 SVGIG (reference sequence). This CDR3 contains 14 residues. CDR3 sequence: CAWRNRGNNYGYTF. DNA for the CDR3: TGTGCCTGGAGAAACAGGGGAAACAACTATGGCTACACCTTC.

The chain carries TRBV5-4 and TRBJ2-7; D not certain. The CDR3 totals 16 residues. CDR1 is SGHNT and CDR2 is YYREEE in the germline V gene (reference sequence). Trimming shortened V by 0 bases and J by 3 bases, and 16 bases separated the two germline ends. CDR3 residues: CASSLDEQPLYYEQYF. The CDR3, as DNA: TGTGCCAGCAGCTTGGACGAACAACCTTTATACTACGAGCAGTACTTC.

The V gene is TRBV18, the J gene TRBJ2-7, with D tentatively TRBD2 (5 bases). Germline values: CDR1 KGHSH, CDR2 LQKENI. With 3 bases removed from V and 3 bases from J, the gap between germline ends came to 18 bases. The CDR3 consists of 16 residues. For the CDR3, the DNA is TGTGCCAGCTCACCCGCCCCGGGCTCGAGGGACTACGAGCAGTACTTC. It translates to CASSPAPGSRDYEQYF.

The CDR3 sequence: CASSLTGGQPQHF. The CDR3 nucleotides read TGCGCCAGCAGCCTCACCGGGGGGCAGCCCCAGCATTTT. V is TRBV4-3 and J is TRBJ1-5; D perhaps matches TRBD1 (5 bases). Trimming shortened V by 4 bases and J by 7 bases, and 11 bases separated the two germline ends. The CDR3 is 13 residues long. Germline lookup yields CDR1 LGHNA and CDR2 YSLEER.

The chain joins TRBV15 to TRBJ1-2; D gene uncertain. CDR1 LNHNV and CDR2 YYDKDF come from the germline V gene (reference sequence). The length of the CDR3 is 14 residues. With 3 bases removed from V and 2 bases from J, the gap between germline ends came to 10 bases. The chain's CDR3 is CATSSSKSNYGYTF. Written as DNA, the CDR3 is TGTGCCACCAGCAGCTCTAAATCAAACTATGGCTACACCTTC.

The chain is built from TRBV6-1 and TRBJ2-7; 10 bases match TRBD1. The V segment lost 5 bases and the J segment 3 bases; nucleotides outside the gene matches: 4. The CDR3 is 14 amino acids. CDR1 is MNHNS, CDR2 SASEGT, per germline. CDR3 residues: CASSRTGGIYEQYF. The CDR3 DNA reads as TGTGCCAGCAGTAGGACAGGGGGTATCTACGAGCAGTACTTC.

The rearrangement joins TRBV11-2 to TRBJ2-3; tentative D call: TRBD1 (5 bases). Germline-derived CDR1 and CDR2 are SGHAT and FQNNGV. V lost 2 bases, J lost 3 bases, and 15 bases lay in between. CDR3 length: 16 amino acids. The CDR3 DNA sequence: TGTGCCAGCAGCTTAAATGGTGGGCAGGGAACAGATACGCAGTATTTT. Encoded protein: CASSLNGGQGTDTQYF.

This clone was detected once. The chain couples TRBV6-1 to TRBJ1-1, with 7 positions matching TRBD1. CDR3 length: 15 residues. CDR1 MNHNS and CDR2 SASEGT come from the germline V gene. Trimming at V came to 3 bases and at J to 1 base, leaving 5 bases not matched to a gene. CDR3 DNA: TGTGCCAGCAGTGATCCGGGACAGTGGAACACTGAAGCTTTCTTT. Translating it yields CASSDPGQWNTEAFF.

The rearrangement joins TRBV9 to TRBJ2-2; 8 bases align to TRBD1. Germline values: CDR1 SGDLS, CDR2 YYNGEE. V trimming: 0 bases; J trimming: 4 bases; junction bases outside the gene matches: 2. The length of the CDR3 is 15 residues. CDR3: CASSVAGTGTGELFF. DNA for the CDR3: TGTGCCAGCAGCGTAGCTGGGACAGGCACCGGGGAGCTGTTTTTT. Full variable domain (rest looked up from reference TRBV9 and TRBJ2-2): DSGVTQTPKHLITATGQRVTLRCSPRSGDLSVYWYQQSLDQGLQFLIQYYNGEERAKGNILERFSAQQFPDLHSELNLSSLELGDSALYFCASSVAGTGTGELFFGEGSRLTVL.

For this clone: This sample also contains other DNA sequences that code for the same CDR3. The rearrangement uses TRBV5-4 and TRBJ1-2, with TRBD1 matching over 10 bases. Germline V gene sequence: CDR1 SGHNT, CDR2 YYREEE (reference sequence). Trimming took 4 bases from V and 8 from J; bases not matched to a gene: 11. The CDR3 length is 15 residues. CDR3 sequence: CASSRKGQGSYGYTF. CDR3 coding DNA: TGTGCCAGCAGCCGAAAGGGACAGGGGAGCTACGGCTACACCTTC.

The CDR3 DNA follows: TGCGCCAGCGGCCTCCGGGGGGGGACCTACGAGCAGTACTTC. Translating gives CASGLRGGTYEQYF. This chain links TRBV10-2 with TRBJ2-7; TRBD2 matches at 8 bases. V was pared by 8 bases and J by 2 bases, with 8 bases of the junction left unmatched. The CDR3 has 14 residues. Germline V gene data show CDR1 as WSHSY and CDR2 as SAAADI.

CDR3 DNA sequence: TGTGCCAGCAGCGTAGGACTAGCGGGGGGGCAGTTCTTCAATGAGCAGTTCTTC. This encodes CASSVGLAGGQFFNEQFF. The chain is built from TRBV9 and TRBJ2-1, with 14 bases that match TRBD2. This CDR3 is built from 18 residues. CDR1 is SGDLS and CDR2 is YYNGEE in the germline V gene. J lost 6 bases, V lost 0 bases, and 8 bases had no gene match.

The chain joins TRBV30 to TRBJ1-1, with unresolved D. Germline CDR1 GTSNPN, CDR2 SVGIG (reference sequence). The V end lost 4 bases, the J end lost 0 bases, and 9 bases lay between the germline ends. The CDR3 spans 13 residues. As DNA, the CDR3 is TGTGCCTGGACCAGACTAATGAACACTGAAGCTTTCTTT. Its translation is CAWTRLMNTEAFF. Based on the CDR3 plus reference TRBV30 and TRBJ1-1, the full variable domain is SQTIHQWPATLVQPVGSPLSLECTVEGTSNPNLYWYRQAAGRGLQLLFYSVGIGQISSEVPQNLSASRPQDRQFILSSKKLLLSDSGFYLCAWTRLMNTEAFFGQGTRLTVV.

This clone was found once. The chain recombines TRBV27 with TRBJ1-2; D unclear. The CDR3 covers 14 residues. The V and J ends lost 0 bases and 6 bases respectively, with 11 bases between them. Germline loops: CDR1 MNHEY, CDR2 SMNVEV (reference sequence). The CDR3 region has the DNA TGTGCCAGCAGTTTATCCTCAGGACTGGATGGCTACACCTTC. It translates to CASSLSSGLDGYTF.

The CDR3 protein is CASSVYGRVNGNTIYF. In DNA, the CDR3 is TGTGCCAGCAGCGTATATGGCAGGGTAAACGGAAACACCATATATTTT. The V call is TRBV9, the J call TRBJ1-3, with D perhaps TRBD1 (5 bases). Germline CDR1 reads SGDLS; CDR2 reads YYNGEE. The V and J ends lost 1 base and 4 bases respectively, with 15 bases between them. This CDR3 region has 16 residues.

The rearrangement uses TRBV7-8 and TRBJ2-7; 9 nucleotides agree with TRBD1. After removal of 6 bases from V and 2 bases from J, the junction contained 8 bases not matched to a gene. Germline V gene sequence: CDR1 SGHVS, CDR2 FQNEAQ. CDR3 length equals 15 residues. The CDR3 DNA follows: TGTGCCAGCAGGTCCGGGACAGGGCCCCCCTACGAGCAGTACTTC. It specifies CASRSGTGPPYEQYF. The full variable domain, in which reference TRBV7-8 and TRBJ2-7 provide the parts outside the CDR3, is GAGVSQSPRYKVAKRGQDVALRCDPISGHVSLFWYQQALGQGPEFLTYFQNEAQLDKSGLPSDRFFAERPEGSVSTLKIQRTQQEDSAVYLCASRSGTGPPYEQYFGPGTRLTVT.

V and J are TRBV18 and TRBJ2-2, with TRBD2 as a possible D gene (6 bases). Germline values: CDR1 KGHSH, CDR2 LQKENI. The V end was cut by 3 bases, the J end by 1 base, with 12 bases between. The CDR3 runs to 16 residues. The CDR3 spells CASSPRGTVNTGELFF. In DNA, the CDR3 is TGTGCCAGCTCACCCCGGGGGACGGTGAACACCGGGGAGCTGTTTTTT.

This clone is a singleton in its sample. The chain is built from TRBV28 and TRBJ1-2; the D gene is possibly TRBD1 (5 bases). The CDR3 length is 15 residues. V was cut by 5 bases and J by 7 bases, with 20 bases left in between. In germline, CDR1 is MDHEN, CDR2 SYDVKM. Here the CDR3 DNA reads TGTGCCAGCAGTGCCCCAGGCAGGGTAGTCGGTGGCTACACCTTC. This encodes CASSAPGRVVGGYTF.

The rearrangement joins TRBV5-6 to TRBJ1-1; D gene ambiguous. The CDR3 runs 11 residues. CDR1 and CDR2 from the germline V gene are SGHDT and YYEEEE. The V end was cut by 0 bases, the J end by 8 bases, with 5 bases between. The CDR3 here is CASSLGLEAFF. The CDR3 bases are TGTGCCAGCAGCTTGGGTCTCGAAGCTTTCTTT. Filled out from reference TRBV5-6 and TRBJ1-1, the complete variable domain reads DAGVTQSPTHLIKTRGQQVTLRCSPKSGHDTVSWYQQALGQGPQFIFQYYEEEERQRGNFPDRFSGHQFPNYSSELNVNALLLGDSALYLCASSLGLEAFFGQGTRLTVV.

The rearrangement uses TRBV30 and TRBJ1-1; maybe TRBD1 (6 bases). V lost 8 bases and J lost 5, with 27 bases in between. The CDR3 is made up of 16 amino acids. From germline, CDR1 is GTSNPN and CDR2 SVGIG (reference sequence). The CDR3 nucleotides read TGTGCCGGGGGGGGGAGGAGGGGGTGGGTCGGTACTGAAGCTTTCTTT. Translated, it gives CAGGGRRGWVGTEAFF.

The count of this clone is one. The J gene is TRBJ1-4, the V gene TRBV28; D is uncertain. The CDR3 runs 14 residues. Trimming stripped 3 bases from V and 5 bases from J, with 10 bases between. Germline V gene lookup returns CDR1 MDHEN and CDR2 SYDVKM. CDR3 nucleotide sequence: TGTGCCAGCAGTTTTGGGCAACCCAATGAAAAACTGTTTTTT. Protein product: CASSFGQPNEKLFF.

This clone has only one observation. This chain connects TRBV7-2 to TRBJ2-2; 10 nucleotides agree with TRBD1. Germline V lookup: CDR1 SGHTA, CDR2 FQGNSA. The CDR3 is 16 amino acids. The trim removed 3 bases at V and 6 bases at J, leaving 7 bases unmatched. CDR3 residues: CASSFRPGTGAGELFF. In DNA, the CDR3 is TGTGCCAGCAGCTTCCGACCCGGGACAGGGGCCGGGGAGCTGTTTTTT.

The rearrangement uses TRBV10-2 and TRBJ2-5; TRBD1 aligns across 8 bases. CDR1 is WSHSY, CDR2 SAAADI, per germline. The CDR3 length is 13 residues. Trimming at V came to 6 bases and at J to 4 bases, leaving 4 bases not matched to a gene. The CDR3 loop reads CASRGQASETQYF. CDR3 coding DNA: TGCGCCAGCAGGGGACAGGCCTCAGAGACCCAGTACTTC.

The rearrangement links TRBV5-6 to TRBJ2-2; 9 bases map to TRBD1. The CDR3 has 16 amino acids. J gave up 2 bases and V 2 bases, and 4 bases lay outside the gene matches. The germline gives CDR1 SGHDT, CDR2 YYEEEE. This CDR3 reads CASSFDRGDNTGELFF. The CDR3 DNA sequence: TGTGCCAGCAGCTTCGACAGGGGGGATAACACCGGGGAGCTGTTTTTT.

The V gene is TRBV5-6, the J gene TRBJ1-1; 8 bases are a match to TRBD1. Germline CDR1 and CDR2: SGHDT and YYEEEE. V was clipped by 1 base and J by 1 base; unmatched bases: 12. This CDR3 is built from 18 residues. CDR3: CASSLYRGVGTGNTEAFF. Here the CDR3 DNA reads TGTGCCAGCAGCTTGTATAGAGGAGTCGGGACAGGGAACACTGAAGCTTTCTTT.

This clone was recorded once. The CDR3 sequence is CAWTYLGQGTYEQYF. As DNA, the CDR3 is TGTGCCTGGACCTACTTGGGACAGGGTACCTACGAGCAGTACTTC. V and J are TRBV30 and TRBJ2-7; 9 bases are shared with TRBD1. This CDR3 is 15 amino acids long. In germline, CDR1 is GTSNPN, CDR2 SVGIG (reference sequence). V trimming: 4 bases; J trimming: 2 bases; junction bases outside the gene matches: 9.

This chain joins TRBV18 and TRBJ2-1; D ambiguous. Germline loops: CDR1 KGHSH, CDR2 LQKENI. The CDR3 consists of 16 residues. V was cut by 0 bases and J by 6 bases, with 15 bases left in between. The CDR3 region has the DNA TGTGCCAGCTCACCACCGGCTCGTTCCGTCTCCAATGAGCAGTTCTTC. Protein sequence: CASSPPARSVSNEQFF.

J is TRBJ1-4 and V is TRBV23-1; D may be TRBD1 (5 bases). TRBV23-1 carries the ORF label, with uncertain function. The CDR3 length is 18 residues. The V gene lost 2 bases and the J gene lost 0 bases, with 16 bases spanning the gap. The CDR3 is CASSQRYQGPATNEKLFF. The CDR3 region has the DNA TGCGCCAGCAGTCAAAGGTACCAGGGCCCTGCAACTAATGAAAAACTGTTTTTT.